This T cell receptor beta chain is drawn from a study of blood T cell repertoires in COVID-19. At the level of the study: Samples came from the United States, Italy and Spain, spanning acute and convalescent COVID-19. The cDNA or gDNA used as material had been derived from T cells, B-cell-depleted T cells, or PBMCs.

How the authors handled the data: Nucleated cell counts were estimated from reference gene primer amplification. The data were produced by immunoSEQ multiplex PCR, yet TCRdb's version contains in-frame clones alone and is incomplete. That table furnishes V, J and clone size, whereas the DNA furnished D and trimming. Among more than 65,000 clones listed, about 90% were seen once. Sequenced sample: peripheral blood. This sequence was found in a human donor in a cohort sampled during active COVID-19.

Written as DNA, the CDR3 is TGTGCCAGCAGTTTCAGGGGAGAGGTGGGTGGCTACACCTTC. This translates into CASSFRGEVGGYTF. The gene calls are TRBV27 and TRBJ1-2, with D possibly TRBD1 on 6 matching bases. The ends were cut back, 3 bases at V and 7 bases at J, with 15 bases in the middle. The V gene's germline CDR1 is MNHEY and CDR2 SMNVEV (reference sequence). This CDR3 spans 14 amino acids.